This T cell receptor beta chain appears in the sequencing data of a study of regulatory T cells in long-lasting Graves disease. This clonotype showed up many times. Its antigen is still unknown. There are 15 residues in the CDR3. With V trimmed by 3 bases and J by 5 bases, 10 bases remained unmatched. The germline gives CDR1 DFQATT, CDR2 SNEGSKA (reference sequence). Sample time point: newly diagnosed GD, antithyroid drugs for less than 3 months. Following extraction of RNA from PBMCs, that RNA was used to make the TCR library. Through Arm-PCR of CDR3 regions and iRepertoire HTBI primers, TCR beta libraries were built. TCRdb re-called the multiplex PCR reads with MiXCR, one entry per CDR3 protein. This table holds some 220,000 distinct CDR3 sequences, roughly a fifth found once. Overall study results and limits: Accuracy was perhaps lowered by the small sample size.

The same specimen was also included in a second study, on T cells in Graves' hyperthyroidism and ophthalmopathy. As reported in that work: Peripheral blood also featured most of the thyroid clonotypes expanded above 0.001.

The chain employs TRBV20-1 and TRBJ2-5; 9 bases line up with TRBD2. The sequencing here drew on peripheral blood mononuclear cells (PBMCs), taken at new diagnosis, from a patient treated with antithyroid drugs. The receptor's source is a woman in her 30s with Graves disease. Here the CDR3 DNA reads TGCAGTGCTAGTCAGGTAGCGGGAGCCGCGGAGACCCAGTACTTC. Protein product: CSASQVAGAAETQYF.